This is a list of T cell receptor beta chains from one sample in a study of blood T cell repertoires in COVID-19. Assay: immunoSEQ multiplex PCR; the TCRdb copy retains only in-frame clones and omits some. The sample contains 150,000 to 200,000 clones, over 75% of which appear only once. The specimen sequenced was PBMCs or T cells enriched from blood (not recorded which). These receptors were obtained from a man in his forties or fifties who had recovered from COVID-19. CDR3s include the opening cysteine and the closing phenylalanine or tryptophan. Each record gives: V gene, J gene, clone size, CDR3 length, D gene, CDR3 protein, CDR3 DNA. A D gene is named only where the DNA matches it firmly. The size entry is marked missing in some rows and otherwise reads once, few, many or a size class.

>TRBV16|TRBJ2-1|few|22|TRBD1
CASSQFPPGQGARGARGDEQFF
TGTGCCAGCAGCCAATTCCCTCCGGGACAGGGGGCTAGAGGGGCGAGAGGCGATGAGCAGTTCTTC
>TRBV5-6|TRBJ2-3|NA|16|NA
CASSASGTDGTDTQYF
TGTGCCAGCAGCGCCTCCGGGACTGATGGCACAGATACGCAGTATTTT
>TRBV2|TRBJ2-5|NA|11|NA
CASTVRETQYF
TGTGCCAGCACCGTTAGAGAGACCCAGTACTTC
>TRBV5-1|TRBJ2-3|NA|16|TRBD1
CASSLPGQGRTDTQYF
TGCGCCAGCAGCCTGCCGGGACAGGGCCGCACAGATACGCAGTATTTT
>TRBV12-3/TRBV12-4|TRBJ2-5|NA|13|TRBD2
CASSWTSQETQYF
TGTGCCAGCAGTTGGACTAGTCAAGAGACCCAGTACTTC
>TRBV28|TRBJ2-5|NA|14|NA
CASSFPGRRETQYF
TGTGCCAGCAGTTTTCCCGGTAGGAGGGAGACCCAGTACTTC
>TRBV10-3|TRBJ1-5|few|12|NA
CAISDKNQPQHF
TGTGCCATCAGCGACAAGAATCAGCCCCAGCATTTT
>TRBV7-9|TRBJ1-2|NA|14|TRBD1
CASSFDRGHYGYTF
TGTGCCAGCAGCTTTGACAGGGGGCATTATGGCTACACCTTC
>TRBV19|TRBJ2-1|NA|15|TRBD1
CASSRSGQVGNEQFF
TGTGCCAGTAGTAGATCTGGACAGGTCGGGAATGAGCAGTTCTTC
>TRBV6-5|TRBJ2-7|NA|14|NA
CASHPRPRGDEQYF
TGTGCCAGCCACCCCCGACCCAGGGGGGACGAGCAGTACTTC
>TRBV21-1|TRBJ1-1|NA|16|NA
CASSKTGQEVNTEAFF
TGTGCCAGCAGCAAGACAGGGCAGGAAGTGAACACTGAAGCTTTCTTT
>TRBV7-9|TRBJ2-3|once|15|TRBD2
CATSGWGTTTDTQYF
TGTGCCACATCCGGATGGGGGACTACCACAGATACGCAGTATTTT
>TRBV12-3/TRBV12-4|TRBJ2-5|many|12|NA
CASSPSGETQYF
TGTGCCAGCAGTCCGTCGGGGGAGACCCAGTACTTC
>TRBV13|TRBJ2-4|NA|16|NA
CASSLHSAGTKNIQYF
TGTGCCAGCAGCTTACATAGCGCCGGGACCAAAAACATTCAGTACTTC
>TRBV7-3|TRBJ2-3|NA|14|TRBD1
CASSPDRVGDTQYF
TGTGCCAGCAGCCCGGACAGGGTCGGAGATACGCAGTATTTT
>TRBV5-1|TRBJ2-1|NA|17|TRBD2
CASSLFSGGLAENEQFF
TGCGCCAGCAGCTTGTTCTCTGGGGGACTAGCGGAAAATGAGCAGTTCTTC
>TRBV7-2|TRBJ2-6|NA|16|NA
CASSLEGFSGANVLTF
TGTGCCAGCAGCTTAGAGGGGTTCTCTGGGGCCAACGTCCTGACTTTC
>TRBV7-8|TRBJ1-2|NA|14|NA
CASSLGSGNYGYTF
TGTGCCAGCTCCCTCGGTTCAGGGAACTATGGCTACACCTTC
>TRBV6-4|TRBJ1-4|once|17|TRBD1
CASSLLNRDRFGEKLFF
TGTGCCAGCAGTCTTCTAAACCGGGACAGGTTCGGCGAAAAACTGTTTTTT
>TRBV5-1|TRBJ2-1|NA|15|NA
CASRPGGTTYNEQFF
TGCGCCAGCAGACCTGGGGGGACGACCTACAATGAGCAGTTCTTC
>TRBV19|TRBJ1-2|NA|19|TRBD1
CASSIEFRGRDSGNYGYTF
TGTGCCAGTAGTATAGAATTCAGGGGGCGCGACTCTGGTAACTATGGCTACACCTTC
>TRBV9|TRBJ2-7|NA|14|NA
CASSGRGAHQEQYF
TGTGCCAGCAGCGGCAGGGGGGCGCACCAGGAGCAGTACTTC
>TRBV29-1|TRBJ2-1|few|15|TRBD2
CSVSTGTSGGSGRFF
TGCAGCGTCTCGACGGGGACTAGCGGGGGATCCGGGAGGTTCTTC
>TRBV11-1|TRBJ2-7|NA|13|NA
CASSLLGGYEQYF
TGTGCCAGCAGCTTACTGGGGGGCTACGAGCAGTACTTC
>TRBV6-1|TRBJ2-1|NA|16|TRBD2
CASSEVGRASYNEQFF
TGTGCCAGCAGTGAAGTGGGGAGGGCCTCCTACAATGAGCAGTTCTTC
>TRBV27|TRBJ2-2|NA|14|NA
CASSLSLGGGELFF
TGTGCCAGCAGTCTCTCCCTAGGCGGCGGGGAGCTGTTTTTT
>TRBV19|TRBJ2-3|NA|14|NA
CASSIGSFPDTQYF
TGTGCCAGTAGTATAGGTTCCTTCCCAGATACGCAGTATTTT
>TRBV7-3|TRBJ2-2|NA|16|NA
CASSSPQGGNTGELFF
TGTGCCAGCAGCTCCCCCCAGGGGGGAAACACCGGGGAGCTGTTTTTT
>TRBV24-1|TRBJ2-1|NA|13|NA
CATSDNPGIQQFF
TGTGCCACCAGTGACAACCCAGGGATCCAGCAGTTCTTC
>TRBV9|TRBJ1-2|NA|15|TRBD1
CASSVRDRGLYGYTF
TGTGCCAGCAGCGTAAGGGACAGGGGGCTCTATGGCTACACCTTC
>TRBV5-1|TRBJ2-3|NA|15|NA
CASSLDSKSTDTQYF
TGCGCCAGCAGCTTGGATAGTAAGAGCACAGATACGCAGTATTTT
>TRBV27|TRBJ1-5|NA|15|TRBD1
CASSERTGGNQPQHF
TGTGCCAGCAGTGAAAGGACAGGGGGCAATCAGCCCCAGCATTTT
>TRBV6-5|TRBJ1-1|few|12|NA
CASIAVGGEAFF
TGTGCCAGCATCGCCGTCGGGGGTGAAGCTTTCTTT
>TRBV3-1/TRBV3-2|TRBJ2-1|NA|15|TRBD2
CASSQEAGLAGEQFF
TGTGCCAGCAGCCAAGAAGCAGGACTAGCGGGAGAGCAGTTCTTC
>TRBV29-1|TRBJ1-3|NA|14|NA
CSASGSEAGNTIYF
TGCAGCGCCTCAGGGTCCGAGGCCGGAAACACCATATATTTT
>TRBV3-1/TRBV3-2|TRBJ2-1|NA|13|NA
CASSSLSLGEQFF
TGTGCCAGCAGCTCTCTGTCGTTGGGCGAGCAGTTCTTC
>TRBV29-1|TRBJ2-1|once|13|TRBD1
CSVGTGGYNEQFF
TGCAGCGTTGGGACAGGGGGATACAATGAGCAGTTCTTC
>TRBV9|TRBJ1-1|NA|14|NA
CASSASYANTEAFF
TGTGCCAGCAGCGCATCCTATGCGAACACTGAAGCTTTCTTT
>TRBV28|TRBJ2-7|once|13|TRBD1
CASSLQGAYEQYF
TGTGCCAGCAGTCTCCAGGGGGCTTACGAGCAGTACTTC
>TRBV6-5|TRBJ2-2|NA|15|TRBD2
CASRTTSGNTGELFF
TGTGCCAGCAGAACAACTAGCGGGAACACCGGGGAGCTGTTTTTT
>TRBV29-1|TRBJ2-3|NA|15|TRBD1
CSVEDDGQGKDTQYF
TGCAGCGTTGAAGATGACGGACAGGGGAAAGATACGCAGTATTTT
>TRBV6-4|TRBJ1-1|NA|16|NA
CASRETVPEGNTEAFF
TGTGCCAGCAGAGAGACAGTTCCAGAAGGGAACACTGAAGCTTTCTTT
>TRBV28|TRBJ2-5|NA|12|NA
CASSLSGVQEYF
TGTGCCAGCAGTTTGTCGGGGGTCCAGGAGTACTTC
>TRBV10-3|TRBJ2-2|few|14|NA
CAISDPQGTGELFF
TGTGCCATCAGTGATCCTCAGGGGACCGGGGAGCTGTTTTTT
>TRBV5-8|TRBJ2-2|NA|15|NA
CASRDGGFNTGELFF
TGTGCCAGTAGGGACGGGGGTTTCAACACCGGGGAGCTGTTTTTT
>TRBV6-4|TRBJ1-5|NA|13|NA
CASRGGSNQPQHF
TGTGCCAGCAGAGGGGGTAGCAATCAGCCCCAGCATTTT
>TRBV5-6|TRBJ1-1|NA|14|TRBD1
CASNPTGEVTEAFF
TGTGCCAGCAACCCGACAGGGGAGGTCACTGAAGCTTTCTTT
>TRBV19|TRBJ2-1|NA|14|TRBD1
CASRRQGSGNEQFF
TGTGCCAGCCGGAGACAGGGCAGCGGCAATGAGCAGTTCTTC
>TRBV14|TRBJ2-1|once|16|NA
CASSQDPGPTYNEQFF
TGTGCCAGCAGCCAAGATCCAGGCCCAACCTACAATGAGCAGTTCTTC
>TRBV15|TRBJ2-5|NA|12|NA
CATSRVRETQYF
TGTGCCACCAGCAGAGTTAGAGAGACCCAGTACTTC
>TRBV28|TRBJ2-7|NA|14|TRBD1
CASSQDRGTYEQYF
TGTGCCAGCAGTCAGGACAGGGGGACCTACGAGCAGTACTTC
>TRBV10-1|TRBJ2-3|NA|14|NA
CASSESSGEDTQYF
TGCGCCAGCAGTGAGTCTTCTGGGGAGGATACGCAGTATTTT
>TRBV10-3|TRBJ2-5|NA|14|TRBD1
CAISSSTGSETQYF
TGTGCCATCAGTTCCTCGACAGGGAGCGAGACCCAGTACTTC
>TRBV19|TRBJ1-2|NA|15|NA
CASSIAGDLNYGYTF
TGTGCCAGTAGTATTGCAGGGGACCTTAACTATGGCTACACCTTC
>TRBV6-1|TRBJ2-1|NA|15|NA
CASSAQRDIRNEQFF
TGTGCCAGCAGTGCCCAAAGGGACATAAGGAATGAGCAGTTCTTC
>TRBV24-1|TRBJ1-2|NA|13|NA
CATSVDRDYGYTF
TGTGCCACCAGTGTAGACCGGGACTATGGCTACACCTTC
>TRBV11-2|TRBJ2-3|NA|17|NA
CASSLVRLGDGTDTQYF
TGTGCCAGCAGCTTAGTAAGGCTAGGGGATGGCACAGATACGCAGTATTTT
>TRBV7-9|TRBJ1-2|NA|13|NA
CASSRTDPYGYTF
TGTGCCAGCAGCAGGACAGACCCCTATGGCTACACCTTC
>TRBV19|TRBJ1-1|NA|15|TRBD1
CASSMTGGLNTEAFF
TGTGCCAGTAGTATGACAGGGGGCCTGAACACTGAAGCTTTCTTT